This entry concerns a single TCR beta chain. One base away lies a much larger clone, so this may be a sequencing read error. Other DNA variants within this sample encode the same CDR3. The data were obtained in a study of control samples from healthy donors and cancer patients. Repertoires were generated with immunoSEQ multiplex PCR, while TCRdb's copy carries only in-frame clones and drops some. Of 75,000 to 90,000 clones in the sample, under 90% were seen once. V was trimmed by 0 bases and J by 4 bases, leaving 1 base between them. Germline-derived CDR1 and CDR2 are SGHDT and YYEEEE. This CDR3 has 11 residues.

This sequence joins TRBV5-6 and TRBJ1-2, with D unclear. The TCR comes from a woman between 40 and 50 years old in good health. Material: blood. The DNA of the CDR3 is TGTGCCAGCAGCTTGGGCTATGGCTACACCTTC. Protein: CASSLGYGYTF.